The present T cell receptor beta chain was sequenced within a study of shared clonotypes between healthy human individuals. Overall study findings and caveats: As a rule, naive subsets had a larger estimated richness than memory subsets.

As to this clone: What it recognizes is unknown.

The ends were cut back, 4 bases at V and 6 bases at J, with 18 bases in the middle. Germline V CDR1 and CDR2: MNHEY, SVGAGI. This CDR3 has 15 amino acids. Repertoires were generated with immunoSEQ multiplex PCR, while TCRdb's copy carries only in-frame clones and drops some. The table has roughly 2,000,000 clones, approximately 92% seen once. Naive-designated CD8 cells lacked CD45RO, were positively enriched for CCR7, and omitted terminally differentiated effector memory CD45RA+ cells. The sequenced sample was naive CD8+ T cells from PBMCs. This receptor was taken from a man in his late teens or twenties in good health. Some clones in this sample may be carry-over from other donors' samples. The chain joins TRBV6-5 to TRBJ1-1, with D possibly being TRBD1 (5 bases). DNA for the CDR3: TGTGCCAGCAGTTTAACGTGGGGGAAGAGGGCTGAAGCTTTCTTT. This encodes CASSLTWGKRAEAFF.